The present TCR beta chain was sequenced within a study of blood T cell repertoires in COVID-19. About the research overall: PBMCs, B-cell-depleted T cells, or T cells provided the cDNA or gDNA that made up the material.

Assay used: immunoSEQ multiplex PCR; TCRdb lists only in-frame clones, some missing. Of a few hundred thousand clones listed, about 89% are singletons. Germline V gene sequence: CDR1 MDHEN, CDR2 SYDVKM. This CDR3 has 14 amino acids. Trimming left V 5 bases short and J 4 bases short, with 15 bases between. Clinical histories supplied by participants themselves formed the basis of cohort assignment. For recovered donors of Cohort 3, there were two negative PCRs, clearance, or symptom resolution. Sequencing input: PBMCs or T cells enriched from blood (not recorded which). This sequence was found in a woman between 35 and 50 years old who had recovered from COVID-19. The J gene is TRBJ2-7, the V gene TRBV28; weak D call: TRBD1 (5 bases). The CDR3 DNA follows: TGTGCCAGCAGTAACACAGGACACGAATACGAGCAGTACTTC. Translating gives CASSNTGHEYEQYF. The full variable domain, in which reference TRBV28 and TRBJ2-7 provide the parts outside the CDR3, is DVKVTQSSRYLVKRTGEKVFLECVQDMDHENMFWYRQDPGLGLRLIYFSYDVKMKEKGDIPEGYSVSREKKERFSLILESASTNQTSMYLCASSNTGHEYEQYFGPGTRLTVT.